Sequencing of this T cell receptor (beta chain) was carried out in a study of T-cell memory formation after mild COVID-19. Across the whole study: The study found TCR clusters largely donor specific. The study's findings and limits: CD4/CD8 balance characterized clones contracting day 15 to 85, and CD4+ skew characterized later expanders. Of the contracting clones, CD4+ ones lay mainly in CM and EM, and CD8+ ones in EMRA. The finding that pre-infection memory included some responding clones suggested that cross-reactive memory joined.

This clonotype was detected many times. Its antigen is still unknown. The germline V and J ends were trimmed by 3 bases and 10 bases, with 24 bases remaining between them. Germline V lookup: CDR1 SGHDN, CDR2 FVKESK. The CDR3 length is 16 residues. TCRdb redid the calling of the 5' RACE reads with MiXCR, one entry per CDR3 protein. The table has roughly 450,000 distinct CDR3 sequences, roughly 20% seen once. The V and J genes are TRBV14 and TRBJ1-1; no firm D call. The receptor was derived from an adult woman who had mild COVID-19 (a few samples of this study predate the infection). Cell type and time point are not known. The sample comprised PBMCs or a T cell subset sorted from them (not recorded which). The CDR3 here is CASSHRQKRAIWVAFF. In DNA form, the CDR3 reads TGTGCCAGCAGCCATCGTCAGAAAAGAGCGATATGGGTAGCTTTCTTT.